A selection of T cell receptor beta chains follows, all from one sample in a study of shared clonotypes between healthy human individuals. The table came from immunoSEQ multiplex PCR; TCRdb's copy has only in-frame clones and leaves some out. The data show a few hundred thousand clones, 95% to 96% seen once. The material sequenced was naive CD8+ T cells sorted from blood. Receptors were obtained from a woman aged 25-40 years in good health. The CDR3 runs from the conserved cysteine through the conserved F or W. D genes are given only for firm matches. The listing skips clone size in some rows; elsewhere it reads once, few, many or a size class.

D gene,clone size,J gene,V gene,CDR3 protein,CDR3 DNA
NA,NA,TRBJ2-3,TRBV27,CASSLWSGRVADTQYF,TGTGCCAGCAGTTTATGGTCCGGGAGAGTCGCAGATACGCAGTATTTT
NA,NA,TRBJ1-1,TRBV29-1,CSVENAGTEAFF,TGCAGCGTTGAAAATGCAGGGACTGAAGCTTTCTTT
TRBD2,once,TRBJ2-1,TRBV27,CASRKTSGPYNEQFF,TGTGCCAGCAGAAAGACTAGCGGGCCCTACAATGAGCAGTTCTTC
NA,NA,TRBJ1-1,TRBV5-1,CASSGPSGSALNTEAFF,TGCGCCAGCAGTGGACCCTCAGGCTCGGCTTTGAACACTGAAGCTTTCTTT
NA,NA,TRBJ1-1,TRBV27,CASSFGWNTEAFF,TGTGCCAGCAGTTTCGGGTGGAACACTGAAGCTTTCTTT
NA,NA,TRBJ2-3,TRBV14,CASSQAYGLHQLSTDTQYF,TGTGCCAGCAGCCAAGCCTACGGACTTCACCAACTAAGCACAGATACGCAGTATTTT
NA,NA,TRBJ2-7,TRBV5-4,CASSSSSSVGEQYF,TGTGCCAGCAGCTCGTCCTCCAGCGTGGGCGAGCAGTACTTC
NA,NA,TRBJ2-7,TRBV6-5,CASSYQSGTEQYF,TGTGCCAGCAGTTACCAGTCGGGGACCGAGCAGTACTTC
NA,NA,TRBJ2-7,TRBV13,CASSLSITGAYEQYF,TGTGCCAGCAGCTTAAGTATAACGGGAGCCTACGAGCAGTACTTC
TRBD1,NA,TRBJ2-5,TRBV28,CASSPPGGETQYF,TGTGCCAGCAGTCCCCCAGGGGGAGAGACCCAGTACTTC
NA,NA,TRBJ1-5,TRBV7-8,CASSSIWEGSNQPQHF,TGTGCCAGCAGCTCCATATGGGAGGGTAGCAATCAGCCCCAGCATTTT
NA,NA,TRBJ1-2,TRBV5-6,CASSLLRGQNYGYTF,TGTGCCAGCAGCTTGCTCCGCGGACAAAACTATGGCTACACCTTC
NA,NA,TRBJ1-1,TRBV6-5,CASSYLREDTEAFF,TGTGCCAGCAGTTACCTCCGGGAGGACACTGAAGCTTTCTTT
NA,NA,TRBJ1-5,TRBV11-2,CASSSIQGGSNQPQHF,TGTGCCAGCAGCTCTATTCAGGGTGGTAGCAATCAGCCCCAGCATTTT
TRBD1,few,TRBJ1-5,TRBV27,CASSLRQGNQPQHF,TGTGCCAGCAGTTTACGACAGGGGAATCAGCCCCAGCATTTT
TRBD1,NA,TRBJ2-7,TRBV19,CASSHGTGDYEQYF,TGTGCCAGTTCCCATGGGACAGGAGACTACGAGCAGTACTTC
NA,NA,TRBJ2-1,TRBV5-1,CASSLAGSSNEQFF,TGCGCCAGCAGCTTGGCCGGGAGTTCAAATGAGCAGTTCTTC